Shown below are 25 T cell receptor beta chains from a single sample sequenced in a study of cytomegalovirus exposure and HLA in healthy donors. Use of 60 Vbeta and 13 Jbeta primers characterized the PCR. Assay: immunoSEQ multiplex PCR; the TCRdb copy retains only in-frame clones and omits some. The table has some 160,000 clones, over 60% seen once. The sample taken for sequencing was PBMCs. These receptors were collected from a woman aged 40 to 50 in good health and CMV-seronegative.

This clone was seen only a few times. The J gene is TRBJ1-2, the V gene TRBV6-4, with TRBD1 matching over 9 bases. Looked up from germline, CDR1 is MRHNA and CDR2 is SNTAGT. J gave up 4 bases and V 5 bases, and 8 bases lay outside the gene matches. The CDR3 consists of 15 residues. The CDR3 coding sequence is TGTGCCAGCAGTCCTACAGGGGGCGGCTTCTATGGCTACACCTTC. Encoded protein: CASSPTGGGFYGYTF.

J is TRBJ1-1 and V is TRBV2; 9 bases align to TRBD1. After removal of 3 bases from V and 3 bases from J, the junction contained 5 bases not matched to a gene. Germline CDR1 SNHLY, CDR2 FYNNEI. The CDR3 runs to 15 residues. As DNA, the CDR3 is TGTGCCAGCAGTGATATTGACAGGGGGTACACTGAAGCTTTCTTT. It specifies CASSDIDRGYTEAFF.

In its sample, this clone was seen a few times. The V and J genes are TRBV5-1 and TRBJ2-1, with 10 bases lining up with TRBD2. The CDR3 consists of 16 residues. V shed 2 bases, J shed 3 bases, and the junction held 5 bases outside the gene matches. Germline V CDR1 and CDR2: SGHRS, YFSETQ. CDR3 nucleotide sequence: TGCGCCAGCAGCTTTTCTAGCGGGGGTATCTACAATGAGCAGTTCTTC. The encoded protein is CASSFSSGGIYNEQFF.

The chain recombines TRBV5-4 with TRBJ2-7, with 8 bases that match TRBD2. The V gene's germline CDR1 is SGHNT and CDR2 YYREEE (reference sequence). The CDR3 covers 15 residues. V shed 4 bases and J 5 bases; nucleotides not matched to a gene: 11. The chain's CDR3 is CASSVTGGARNEQYF. CDR3 bases: TGTGCCAGCAGCGTGACCGGGGGGGCCCGGAACGAGCAGTACTTC.

The chain is built from TRBV19 and TRBJ2-1; unclear D gene. V was clipped by 4 bases and J by 0 bases, with 10 bases between them. The CDR3 runs to 15 residues. CDR1 is LNHDA, CDR2 SQIVND, per germline (reference sequence). This chain's CDR3 is CASSKTPSSYNEQFF. In DNA form, the CDR3 reads TGTGCCAGTAGTAAGACTCCGAGCTCCTACAATGAGCAGTTCTTC.

V is TRBV5-6 and J is TRBJ2-5; D may be TRBD2 (7 bases). Trimming pared 1 base from V and 2 bases from J, leaving 18 bases between. The germline V gene encodes CDR1 SGHDT and CDR2 YYEEEE. The CDR3 sequence is 17 residues long. The chain's CDR3 is CASSLRGGAVPQETQYF. The CDR3 DNA sequence: TGTGCCAGCAGCTTGAGGGGGGGGGCGGTACCGCAAGAGACCCAGTACTTC.

The V and J genes are TRBV4-1 and TRBJ1-3; 7 bases fit TRBD1. Looked up from germline, CDR1 is MGHRA and CDR2 is YSYEKL. The CDR3 consists of 17 residues. The trim removed 2 bases at V and 6 bases at J, leaving 13 bases unmatched. CDR3 sequence reads: CASSQSLKGDSSNTIYF. CDR3 coding DNA: TGCGCCAGCAGCCAATCCTTAAAGGGGGACAGCTCAAACACCATATATTTT.

The genes are TRBV9 and TRBJ2-7; 12 nucleotides agree with TRBD1. In germline, CDR1 is SGDLS, CDR2 YYNGEE. V dropped 0 bases and J dropped 4; count of bases not matched to a gene: 11. This CDR3 is built from 18 residues. CDR3 in DNA: TGTGCCAGCAGCGTAGGTATCGGGGACAGGGGGCGAAAATACGAGCAGTACTTC. This sequence encodes CASSVGIGDRGRKYEQYF.

CDR3 protein: CASSALVDSIQYF. Here the CDR3 DNA reads TGTGCCAGCAGTGCACTAGTCGATAGCATTCAGTACTTC. J is TRBJ2-4 and V is TRBV6-5; D possibly corresponds to TRBD2 (5 bases). Trimming shortened V by 5 bases and J by 9 bases, and 14 bases separated the two germline ends. This CDR3 is 13 amino acids long. The V gene's germline CDR1 is MNHEY and CDR2 SVGAGI.

The gene calls are TRBV10-2 and TRBJ1-6, with D possibly matching TRBD1 (5 bases). Trimming took 1 base from V and 10 from J, leaving 11 bases between them. CDR1 is WSHSY, CDR2 SAAADI, per germline. CDR3 length: 14 residues. The CDR3 DNA sequence: TGCGCCAGCAGTGAGTGGCGGGGCGGGTCACCCCTCCACTTT. The encoded protein is CASSEWRGGSPLHF.

There are a few counts of this clone. The V and J genes are TRBV16 and TRBJ2-7; D is perhaps TRBD1 (6 bases). Deletions cut 3 bases from V and 4 bases from J, with 10 bases between. Germline V gene data show CDR1 as KGHSY and CDR2 as FQNENV. The CDR3 extends over 13 amino acids. This CDR3 reads CASSHPDRYEQYF. For the CDR3, the DNA is TGTGCCAGCAGCCACCCGGACAGATACGAGCAGTACTTC.

This rearrangement joins TRBV7-6 to TRBJ1-6, with TRBD1 as a possible D gene (5 bases). This CDR3 has 13 amino acids. Germline V CDR1 and CDR2: SGHVS, FNYEAQ. V dropped 4 bases and J dropped 9 bases, with 10 bases sitting between them. The CDR3 is CASSSQGSSPLHF. The CDR3 nucleotides read TGTGCCAGCAGCTCCCAGGGTAGTTCACCCCTCCACTTT.

The chain combines TRBV29-1 with TRBJ2-7; TRBD2 might be the D (6 bases). This CDR3 has 13 amino acids. Trimming took off 6 bases at V and 0 bases at J, with 12 bases between the two ends. Germline assignment: CDR1 SQVTM and CDR2 ANQGSEA. CDR3 coding DNA: TGCAGCGTGTTGGAGGGGAGCTCCTACGAGCAGTACTTC. Protein sequence: CSVLEGSSYEQYF.

The chain has TRBV5-1 and TRBJ1-1; D remains unclear. Between the trimmed V and J ends, which lost 3 bases and 5 bases, there was a span of 8 bases. Germline V gives CDR1 SGHRS, CDR2 YFSETQ. The CDR3 has 12 amino acids. CDR3 in DNA: TGCGCCAGCAGCTGGAGAGGGACTGAAGCTTTCTTT. Protein product: CASSWRGTEAFF.

This clone was recorded only once. The DNA for the CDR3 is TGTGCCAGCGGCGCGGTCACAGATACGCAGTATTTT. It specifies CASGAVTDTQYF. This chain joins TRBV7-3 and TRBJ2-3; D call uncertain. Germline CDR1 reads SGHTA; CDR2 reads FQGTGA. The CDR3 length is 12 residues. The V gene lost 8 bases and the J gene lost 2 bases, with 8 bases spanning the gap.

The chain employs TRBV5-1 and TRBJ2-5; 9 nucleotides line up with TRBD2. Germline CDR1 reads SGHRS; CDR2 reads YFSETQ. With 0 bases clipped from V and 1 base from J, the junction kept 1 base outside the gene matches. The CDR3 runs 15 residues. CDR3 bases: TGCGCCAGCAGCTTGGAAGCGGGGGGCCAAGAGACCCAGTACTTC. Encoded protein: CASSLEAGGQETQYF.

The V and J genes are TRBV11-2 and TRBJ1-5; weak D call: TRBD1 (6 bases). CDR1 and CDR2 (germline): SGHAT, FQNNGV. This CDR3 has 14 residues. Trimming stripped 0 bases from V and 5 bases from J, with 8 bases between. DNA of the CDR3: TGTGCCAGCAGCTTAGACAGGGGTTATCAGCCCCAGCATTTT. Translated: CASSLDRGYQPQHF.

This clone was seen a few times. The chain carries TRBV6-1 and TRBJ1-6, with D maybe TRBD1 (5 bases). The CDR3 loop spans 16 amino acids. Per germline, CDR1 MNHNS and CDR2 SASEGT. V lost 3 bases and J 2 bases, leaving 11 bases between the germline ends. The CDR3 sequence: CASSDRRGTYNSPLHF. In DNA form, the CDR3 reads TGTGCCAGCAGTGACCGGCGGGGGACCTATAATTCACCCCTCCACTTT.

V is TRBV2 and J is TRBJ1-5; 7 bases map to TRBD1. The CDR3 consists of 14 residues. V lost 6 bases, J lost 2 bases, and 4 bases stayed unmatched. Germline V CDR1 and CDR2: SNHLY, FYNNEI. Here the CDR3 reads CASRIDRGNQPQHF. The CDR3 DNA follows: TGTGCCAGCAGGATAGACAGGGGCAATCAGCCCCAGCATTTT.

This chain joins TRBV28 and TRBJ2-7; 7 bases line up with TRBD1. J gave up 2 bases and V 5 bases, and 6 bases lay outside the gene matches. The CDR3 is 14 amino acids. CDR1 is MDHEN, CDR2 SYDVKM, per germline. CDR3 nucleotide sequence: TGTGCCAGCAGTCACTCGGGACAGCCCTACGAGCAGTACTTC. Residues: CASSHSGQPYEQYF.

The V and J genes are TRBV4-2 and TRBJ2-3, with 10 bases aligning to TRBD2. After removal of 1 base from V and 0 bases from J, the junction contained 16 bases not matched to a gene. The CDR3 is made up of 21 amino acids. Germline V gene sequence: CDR1 LGHNA, CDR2 YNFKEQ. The CDR3 sequence: CASSQGRHRLAGALSTDTQYF. The CDR3 DNA follows: TGTGCCAGCAGCCAAGGACGACATCGGCTAGCGGGGGCCTTAAGCACAGATACGCAGTATTTT.

The chain uses TRBV19 and TRBJ1-4; 7 nucleotides match TRBD1. V trimming: 6 bases; J trimming: 4 bases; junction bases outside the gene matches: 5. This CDR3 spans 14 amino acids. Germline CDR1 reads LNHDA; CDR2 reads SQIVND (reference sequence). The CDR3 is CASSGRDSNEKLFF. CDR3 nucleotide sequence: TGTGCCAGTAGCGGCCGGGACAGTAATGAAAAACTGTTTTTT.

This clone has a single count. This chain connects TRBV20-1 to TRBJ2-7; D remains unclear. Germline V lookup: CDR1 DFQATT, CDR2 SNEGSKA (reference sequence). CDR3 length: 11 residues. V was pared by 3 bases and J by 5 bases, with 8 bases between. The CDR3, as DNA: TGCAGTGCTAGCTTTCCCCACGAGCAGTACTTC. It encodes CSASFPHEQYF.

This chain uses TRBV9 with TRBJ2-2; TRBD2 matches at 16 bases. With 5 bases clipped from V and 3 bases from J, the junction kept 4 bases outside the gene matches. This CDR3 has 17 residues. Germline V gives CDR1 SGDLS, CDR2 YYNGEE. CDR3 nucleotide sequence: TGTGCCAGCAGACCGGGACTAGCGGGGGGGCACACCGGGGAGCTGTTTTTT. Protein product: CASRPGLAGGHTGELFF. Drawing the rest from reference TRBV9 and TRBJ2-2, the complete variable domain is DSGVTQTPKHLITATGQRVTLRCSPRSGDLSVYWYQQSLDQGLQFLIQYYNGEERAKGNILERFSAQQFPDLHSELNLSSLELGDSALYFCASRPGLAGGHTGELFFGEGSRLTVL.

The rearrangement joins TRBV27 to TRBJ1-3; D remains unclear. The CDR3 contains 13 residues. Trimming took off 7 bases at V and 8 bases at J, with 15 bases between the two ends. In germline, CDR1 is MNHEY, CDR2 SMNVEV (reference sequence). The CDR3 bases are TGTGCCAGCAAGGAGGTATGGGCAGACACCATATATTTT. Residues: CASKEVWADTIYF.